This note documents a single T cell receptor (beta chain) sequence. What it binds is unknown. The data belong to a study of chemoradiotherapy in HPV16-positive cancers. Study details: A couple of HPV16-positive patients' cells yielded candidate HPV-specific clones and common motifs. Study-wide results and limits: Non-HPV-specific T cells did not expand in tumors during treatment, whereas candidate HPV-specific clones and E7-related motifs did.

There are 14 residues in the CDR3. This table comes from immunoSEQ multiplex PCR, and its TCRdb copy is limited to in-frame clones, with some not included. Among 5,000 to 7,500 clones, roughly four fifths were seen once, and the ten largest hold 6.2%. The chain recombines TRBV21-1 with TRBJ2-7; the DNA was not used to check the table's D call, TRBD2. TRBV21-1 is a pseudogene. This receptor was identified in a human donor with HPV-associated anogenital cancer. Sequencing used tumor tissue, obtained from a patient who underwent chemoradiotherapy. CDR3 coding DNA: TGTGCCAGCGTAGGTAGGACTTTCCCTTACGAGCAGTACTTC. It is translated as CASVGRTFPYEQYF.